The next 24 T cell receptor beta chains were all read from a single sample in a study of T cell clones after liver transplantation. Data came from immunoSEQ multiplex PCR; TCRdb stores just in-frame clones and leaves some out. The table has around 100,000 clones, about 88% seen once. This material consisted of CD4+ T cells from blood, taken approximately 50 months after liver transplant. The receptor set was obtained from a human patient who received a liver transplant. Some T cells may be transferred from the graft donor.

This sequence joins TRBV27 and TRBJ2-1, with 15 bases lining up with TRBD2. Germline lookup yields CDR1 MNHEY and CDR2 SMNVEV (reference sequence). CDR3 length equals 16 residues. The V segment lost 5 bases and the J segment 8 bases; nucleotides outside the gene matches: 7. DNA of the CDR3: TGTGCCAGCAGTCCCTGGACTAGCGGGGGGGCTTATGAGCAGTTCTTC. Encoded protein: CASSPWTSGGAYEQFF.

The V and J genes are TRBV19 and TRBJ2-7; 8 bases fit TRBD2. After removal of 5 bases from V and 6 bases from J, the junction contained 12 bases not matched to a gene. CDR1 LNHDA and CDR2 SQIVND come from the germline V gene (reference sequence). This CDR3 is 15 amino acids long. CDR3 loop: CASSVDPGTRAEQYF. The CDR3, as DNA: TGTGCCAGTAGTGTGGACCCGGGGACTAGAGCCGAGCAGTACTTC.

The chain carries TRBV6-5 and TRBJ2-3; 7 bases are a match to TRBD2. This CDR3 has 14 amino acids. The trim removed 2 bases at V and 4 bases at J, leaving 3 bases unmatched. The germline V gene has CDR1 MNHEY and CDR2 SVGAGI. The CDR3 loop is CASSYRGVPDTQYF. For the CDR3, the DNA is TGTGCCAGCAGTTACCGGGGGGTTCCAGATACGCAGTATTTT.

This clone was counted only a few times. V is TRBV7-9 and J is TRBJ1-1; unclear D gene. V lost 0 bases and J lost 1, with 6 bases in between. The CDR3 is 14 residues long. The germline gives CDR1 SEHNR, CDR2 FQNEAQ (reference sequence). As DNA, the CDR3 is TGTGCCAGCAGCTTAGCGCCCGAGAACACTGAAGCTTTCTTT. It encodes CASSLAPENTEAFF. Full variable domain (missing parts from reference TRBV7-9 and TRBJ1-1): DTGVSQNPRHKITKRGQNVTFRCDPISEHNRLYWYRQTLGQGPEFLTYFQNEAQLEKSRLLSDRFSAERPKGSFSTLEIQRTEQGDSAMYLCASSLAPENTEAFFGQGTRLTVV.

DNA for the CDR3: TGTGCCAGCACAACCGGGACTGCTGGAAACACCATATATTTT. This sequence encodes CASTTGTAGNTIYF. The V and J genes are TRBV28 and TRBJ1-3; a weak D match, TRBD1 (5 bases). This CDR3 spans 14 amino acids. From germline, CDR1 is MDHEN and CDR2 SYDVKM. The V and J ends lost 7 bases and 2 bases respectively, with 12 bases between them.

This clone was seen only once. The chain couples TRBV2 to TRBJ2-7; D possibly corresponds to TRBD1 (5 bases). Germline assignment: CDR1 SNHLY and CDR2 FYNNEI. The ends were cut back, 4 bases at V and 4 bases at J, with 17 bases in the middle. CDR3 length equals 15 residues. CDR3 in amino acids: CASSALMTVGYEQYF. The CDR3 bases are TGTGCCAGCAGTGCCCTCATGACAGTTGGATACGAGCAGTACTTC.

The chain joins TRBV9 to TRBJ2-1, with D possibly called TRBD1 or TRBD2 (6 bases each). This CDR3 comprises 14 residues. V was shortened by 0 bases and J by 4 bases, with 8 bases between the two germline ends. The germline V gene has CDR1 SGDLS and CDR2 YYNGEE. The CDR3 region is CASSVGGAYNEQFF. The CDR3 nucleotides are TGTGCCAGCAGCGTAGGGGGGGCATACAATGAGCAGTTCTTC.

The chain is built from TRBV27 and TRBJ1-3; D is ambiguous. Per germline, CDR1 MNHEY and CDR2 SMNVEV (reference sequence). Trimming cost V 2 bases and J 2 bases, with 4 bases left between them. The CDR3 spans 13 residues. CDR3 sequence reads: CASSLRAGNTIYF. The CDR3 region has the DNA TGTGCCAGCAGTTTACGGGCTGGAAACACCATATATTTT.

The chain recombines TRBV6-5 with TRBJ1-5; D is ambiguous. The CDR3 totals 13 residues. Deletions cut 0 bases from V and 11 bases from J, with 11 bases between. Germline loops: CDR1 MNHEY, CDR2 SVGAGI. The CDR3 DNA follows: TGTGCCAGCAGTTACTCAGGACGTGAGTCCCAGCATTTT. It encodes CASSYSGRESQHF.

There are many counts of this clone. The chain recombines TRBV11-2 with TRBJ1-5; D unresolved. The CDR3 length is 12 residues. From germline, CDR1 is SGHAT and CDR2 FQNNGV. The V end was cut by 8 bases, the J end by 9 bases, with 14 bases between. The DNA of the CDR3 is TGTGCCAGCTCTGGCCGCAAGTGGCCCCAGCATTTT. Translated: CASSGRKWPQHF.

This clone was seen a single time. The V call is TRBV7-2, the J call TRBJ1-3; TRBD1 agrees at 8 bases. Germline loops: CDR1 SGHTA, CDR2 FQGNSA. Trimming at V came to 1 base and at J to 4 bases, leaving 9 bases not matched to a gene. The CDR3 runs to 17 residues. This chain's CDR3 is CASSLGRNRGRGNTIYF. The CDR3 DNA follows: TGTGCCAGCAGCTTAGGCCGTAACAGGGGGAGAGGAAACACCATATATTTT.

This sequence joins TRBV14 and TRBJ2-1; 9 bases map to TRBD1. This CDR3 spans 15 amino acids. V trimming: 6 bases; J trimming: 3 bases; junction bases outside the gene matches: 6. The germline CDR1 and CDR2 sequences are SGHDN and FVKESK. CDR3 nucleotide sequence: TGTGCCAGCAGTCGGGACAGGGCGATCTACAATGAGCAGTTCTTC. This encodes CASSRDRAIYNEQFF.

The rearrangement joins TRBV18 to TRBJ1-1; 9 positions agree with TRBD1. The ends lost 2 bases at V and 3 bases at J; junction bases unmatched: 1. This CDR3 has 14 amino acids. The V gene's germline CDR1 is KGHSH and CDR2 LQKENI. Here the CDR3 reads CASSPDRGDTEAFF. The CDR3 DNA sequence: TGTGCCAGCTCACCAGACAGGGGGGACACTGAAGCTTTCTTT.

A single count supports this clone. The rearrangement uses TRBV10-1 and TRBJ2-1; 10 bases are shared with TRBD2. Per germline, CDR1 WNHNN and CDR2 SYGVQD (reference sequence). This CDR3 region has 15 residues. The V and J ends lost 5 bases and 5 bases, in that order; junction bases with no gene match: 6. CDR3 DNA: TGCGCCAGCAGTACTGGACTAGCGGTGGACAATGAGCAGTTCTTC. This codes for CASSTGLAVDNEQFF.

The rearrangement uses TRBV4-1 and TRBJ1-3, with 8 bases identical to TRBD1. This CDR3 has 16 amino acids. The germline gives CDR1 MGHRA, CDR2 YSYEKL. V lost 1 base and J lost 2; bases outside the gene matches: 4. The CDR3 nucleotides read TGCGCCAGCAGCCAAGGACAGGGGATCACTGGAAACACCATATATTTT. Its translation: CASSQGQGITGNTIYF.

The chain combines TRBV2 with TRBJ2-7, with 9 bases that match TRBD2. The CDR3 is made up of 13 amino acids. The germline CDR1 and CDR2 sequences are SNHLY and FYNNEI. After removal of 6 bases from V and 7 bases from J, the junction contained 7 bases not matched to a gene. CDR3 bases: TGTGCCAGCAGGGTGCGGGAGGGCGGGGAGCAGTACTTC. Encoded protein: CASRVREGGEQYF.

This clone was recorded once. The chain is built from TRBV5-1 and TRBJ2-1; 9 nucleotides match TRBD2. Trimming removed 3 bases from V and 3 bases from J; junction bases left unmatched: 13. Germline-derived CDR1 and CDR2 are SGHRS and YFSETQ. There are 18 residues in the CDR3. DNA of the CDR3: TGCGCCAGCAGCTCGAAGTTCGCGAGCGGGGGGCTCTACAATGAGCAGTTCTTC. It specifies CASSSKFASGGLYNEQFF.

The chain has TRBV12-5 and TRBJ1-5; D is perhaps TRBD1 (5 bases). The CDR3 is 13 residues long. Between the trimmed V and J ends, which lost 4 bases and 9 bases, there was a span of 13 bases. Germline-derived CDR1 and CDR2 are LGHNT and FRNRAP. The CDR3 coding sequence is TGTGCTAGTGGTTCCGGGGCCGGGGGGCCCCAGCATTTT. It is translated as CASGSGAGGPQHF.

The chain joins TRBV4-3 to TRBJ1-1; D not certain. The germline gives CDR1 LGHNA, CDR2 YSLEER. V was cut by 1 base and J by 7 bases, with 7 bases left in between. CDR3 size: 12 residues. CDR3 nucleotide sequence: TGCGCCAGCAGCCAAGTGCACGGTGAAGCTTTCTTT. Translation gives CASSQVHGEAFF.

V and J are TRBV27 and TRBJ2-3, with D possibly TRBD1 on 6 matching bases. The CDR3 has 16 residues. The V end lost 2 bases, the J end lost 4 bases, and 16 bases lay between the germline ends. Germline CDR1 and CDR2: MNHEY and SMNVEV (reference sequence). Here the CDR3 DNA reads TGTGCCAGCAGTTTACATGGGACAAAGCGCGCAGATACGCAGTATTTT. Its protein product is CASSLHGTKRADTQYF.

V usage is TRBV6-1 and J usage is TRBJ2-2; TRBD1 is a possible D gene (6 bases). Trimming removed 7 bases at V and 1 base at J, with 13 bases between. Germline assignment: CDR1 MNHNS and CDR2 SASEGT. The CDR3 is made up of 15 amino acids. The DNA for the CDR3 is TGTGCCAGCACCCTCGGACAGTTGAACACCGGGGAGCTGTTTTTT. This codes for CASTLGQLNTGELFF.

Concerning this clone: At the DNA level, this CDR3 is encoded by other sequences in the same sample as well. CDR3 in amino acids: CASREYNEQFF. The CDR3 DNA reads as TGTGCCAGCAGGGAGTACAATGAGCAGTTCTTC. J is TRBJ2-1 and V is TRBV6-5; D is ambiguous. The CDR3 is 11 amino acids. V lost 6 bases and J 4 bases, leaving 4 bases between the germline ends. From germline, CDR1 is MNHEY and CDR2 SVGAGI.

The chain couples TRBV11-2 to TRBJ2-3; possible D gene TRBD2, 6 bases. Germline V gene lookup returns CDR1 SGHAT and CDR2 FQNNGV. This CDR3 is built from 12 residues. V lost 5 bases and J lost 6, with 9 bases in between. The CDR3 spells CASSRRVDTQYF. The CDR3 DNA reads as TGTGCCAGCAGCCGGAGGGTGGATACGCAGTATTTT.

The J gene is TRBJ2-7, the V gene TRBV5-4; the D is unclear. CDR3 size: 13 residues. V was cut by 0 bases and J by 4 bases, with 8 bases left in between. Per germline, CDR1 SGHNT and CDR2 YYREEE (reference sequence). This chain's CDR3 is CASSLGPYYEQYF. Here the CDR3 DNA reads TGTGCCAGCAGCTTGGGCCCTTATTACGAGCAGTACTTC.